Shown below are 15 T cell receptor beta chains from a single sample sequenced in a study of Graves' ophthalmopathy and Graves' hyperthyroidism. RNA transcripts provided the template for amplifying TCR beta CDR3 regions. HTBI primers primed a first-round RT-PCR, and a second-round multiplex PCR followed. TCRdb redid the calling of the multiplex PCR reads with MiXCR, one entry per CDR3 protein. The repertoire consists of about 400,000 distinct CDR3 sequences, with approximately 20% occurring once and the leading ten covering 1.6%. The sequenced material came from peripheral blood. The receptors shown here come from a woman in her late teens or twenties with Graves' ophthalmopathy.

There are many counts of this clonotype. The junction and the germline gene differ at one end; a read error may be behind it. The rearrangement uses TRBV28 and TRBJ1-1, with D hard to call. Germline CDR1 MDHEN, CDR2 SYDVKM. The CDR3 contains 14 residues. The CDR3 DNA sequence: TGTGCCAGCAGTCCAACTCGACTTAACACTGAAGCTTCCTTT. The encoded protein is CASSPTRLNTEASF. The variable domain in full, with the rest retrieved from reference TRBV28 and TRBJ1-1, is DVKVTQSSRYLVKRTGEKVFLECVQDMDHENMFWYRQDPGLGLRLIYFSYDVKMKEKGDIPEGYSVSREKKERFSLILESASTNQTSMYLCASSPTRLNTEASFGQGTRLTVV.

This clonotype was picked up many times. This sequence joins TRBV30 and TRBJ1-3, with D perhaps matching TRBD1 (5 bases). The CDR3 sequence is 14 residues long. CDR1 and CDR2 from the germline V gene are GTSNPN and SVGIG (reference sequence). The V and J ends lost 3 bases and 3 bases respectively, with 12 bases between them. The CDR3 loop is CAWSKQEGGNTIYF. The CDR3, as DNA: TGTGCCTGGAGCAAACAGGAAGGTGGAAACACCATATATTTT. The entire variable domain, with the rest obtained from reference TRBV30 and TRBJ1-3, is as follows: SQTIHQWPATLVQPVGSPLSLECTVEGTSNPNLYWYRQAAGRGLQLLFYSVGIGQISSEVPQNLSASRPQDRQFILSSKKLLLSDSGFYLCAWSKQEGGNTIYFGEGSWLTVV.

Turning to this clonotype: The CDR3 does not end in the conserved phenylalanine or tryptophan, so this is likely a read error. The chain recombines TRBV10-1 with TRBJ2-7; TRBD1 matches 8 bases. The germline gives CDR1 WNHNN, CDR2 SYGVQD (reference sequence). There are 16 residues in the CDR3. The CDR3 protein is CASSRGQGASGYGQYS. The DNA for the CDR3 is TGCGCCAGCAGTCGGGGGCAGGGGGCTAGTGGCTACGGGCAGTACTCC.

This clonotype was recorded many times. The CDR3 DNA is TGTGCCTGGAGTCCGCTGGACGGGGAGCTGTTTTTT. Translation: CAWSPLDGELFF. The rearrangement uses TRBV30 and TRBJ2-2; D call uncertain. Germline CDR1 reads GTSNPN; CDR2 reads SVGIG (reference sequence). The CDR3 sequence is 12 residues long. V lost 2 bases, J lost 7 bases, and 8 bases lay in between.

This clonotype was seen at least ten times. CDR3 DNA sequence: TGTGCCAGCTCACCGGGGGCGAACGAGCAGTACTTC. It codes for CASSPGANEQYF. The V and J genes are TRBV18 and TRBJ2-7, with D possibly being TRBD1 (6 bases). The CDR3 runs 12 residues. Germline V gene sequence: CDR1 KGHSH, CDR2 LQKENI. The V end lost 3 bases, the J end lost 5 bases, and 8 bases lay between the germline ends.

This clonotype has ten or more counts. This chain joins TRBV5-1 and TRBJ2-3, with 8 nucleotides matching TRBD2. CDR3 size: 16 residues. J was trimmed by 0 bases and V by 6 bases; bases with no gene match: 9. Germline values: CDR1 SGHRS, CDR2 YFSETQ. The CDR3 DNA sequence: TGCGCCAGCAATCAGCGGGGGCCGAAAAGCACAGATACGCAGTATTTT. Protein: CASNQRGPKSTDTQYF.

In this sample, this clonotype turned up many times. This sequence joins TRBV7-9 and TRBJ1-1; no firm D call. The germline gives CDR1 SEHNR, CDR2 FQNEAQ (reference sequence). CDR3 size: 9 residues. V dropped 3 bases and J dropped 8 bases, with 1 base sitting between them. In nucleotides, the CDR3 is TGTGCCAGCAGCTTGGAAGCTTTCTTT. Translating it yields CASSLEAFF.

This clonotype was observed many times. This sequence joins TRBV7-2 and TRBJ2-7; perhaps TRBD1 as D (6 bases). CDR3 size: 14 residues. Germline-derived CDR1 and CDR2 are SGHTA and FQGNSA. Trimming removed 2 bases from V and 7 bases from J, with 15 bases in between. The CDR3 DNA is TGTGCCAGCAGCTTATGGGACACCCCTCGGGAGCAGTACTTC. This gives the protein CASSLWDTPREQYF. The variable domain in full, with the rest retrieved from reference TRBV7-2 and TRBJ2-7, is GAGVSQSPSNKVTEKGKDVELRCDPISGHTALYWYRQSLGQGLEFLIYFQGNSAPDKSGLPSDRFSAERTGGSVSTLTIQRTQQEDSAVYLCASSLWDTPREQYFGPGTRLTVT.

This clonotype was recorded many times. This chain uses TRBV7-2 with TRBJ2-5, with 8 bases aligning to TRBD2. The CDR3 runs 13 residues. Germline CDR1 SGHTA, CDR2 FQGNSA. With 5 bases clipped from V and 7 bases from J, the junction kept 6 bases outside the gene matches. The DNA for the CDR3 is TGTGCCAGCAGCGTACTAGCGGTCCGGACCCAGTACTTC. Amino acids: CASSVLAVRTQYF.

This clonotype was counted at least ten times. The chain recombines TRBV28 with TRBJ1-5; no clear D gene. Germline loops: CDR1 MDHEN, CDR2 SYDVKM. V dropped 3 bases and J dropped 0 bases, with 6 bases sitting between them. The CDR3 has 14 amino acids. In DNA form, the CDR3 reads TGTGCCAGCAGTTTGGTGAATAGCAATCAGCCCCAGCATTTT. This gives the protein CASSLVNSNQPQHF.

This clonotype was found a few times. The chain recombines TRBV5-5 with TRBJ2-2; D call uncertain. V shed 4 bases and J shed 4 bases, with 8 bases lying between them. The germline V gene has CDR1 SGHKS and CDR2 YYEKEE (reference sequence). The CDR3 loop spans 13 amino acids. The CDR3 DNA is TGTGCCAGCAGCAGGGCTCCCACCGGGGAGCTGTTTTTT. It translates to CASSRAPTGELFF.

The table lists this clonotype with many counts. Here the CDR3 reads CASSASHRGELFF. CDR3 nucleotide sequence: TGTGCCAGCAGTGCATCCCACCGCGGGGAGCTGTTTTTT. The V gene is TRBV25-1, the J gene TRBJ2-2, with D unclear. V lost 4 bases to trimming and J lost 7 bases, with 10 bases between them. This CDR3 is 13 amino acids long. Germline V gene sequence: CDR1 MGHDK, CDR2 SYGVNS.

This clonotype was detected many times. CDR3 amino acids: CASSLEARERTDTQYF. CDR3 nucleotide sequence: TGTGCCAGCAGTTTAGAGGCCCGGGAGCGCACAGATACGCAGTATTTT. The rearrangement joins TRBV12-3 or TRBV12-4 to TRBJ2-3; tentative D call: TRBD2 (6 bases). With 1 base removed from V and 1 base from J, the gap between germline ends came to 12 bases. The length of the CDR3 is 16 residues.

This clonotype was counted ten times or more. The chain carries TRBV20-1 and TRBJ2-7, with D perhaps matching TRBD1 (5 bases). The CDR3 runs to 14 residues. The V gene's germline CDR1 is DFQATT and CDR2 SNEGSKA (reference sequence). V lost 6 bases and J lost 1, with 16 bases in between. The DNA of the CDR3 is TGCAGTGCCAGGCAGCAGGGCATGTCCTACGAGCAGTACTTC. Protein product: CSARQQGMSYEQYF.

The sample holds many counts of this clonotype. The chain uses TRBV7-3 and TRBJ2-2; 7 bases fit TRBD1. Germline CDR1 and CDR2: SGHTA and FQGTGA. There are 13 residues in the CDR3. J lost 7 bases, V lost 4 bases, and 3 bases had no gene match. CDR3 DNA sequence: TGTGCCAGCAGCTACAGGGGAAACGGGGAGCTGTTTTTT. Translated, it gives CASSYRGNGELFF.